What follows are 24 T cell receptor beta chains derived from one specimen sequenced in a study of blood T cell repertoires in COVID-19. Some clones are missing from TCRdb's copy, which holds only in-frame ones; the method was immunoSEQ multiplex PCR. This table holds 200,000 to 250,000 clones, around 80% found once. The source material was peripheral blood. Receptors originate from a woman in her sixties who had recovered from COVID-19.

The V gene is TRBV30, the J gene TRBJ1-2; a possible D gene is TRBD1 (5 bases). The V and J ends lost 2 bases and 7 bases respectively, with 11 bases between them. CDR3 length equals 12 residues. Per germline, CDR1 GTSNPN and CDR2 SVGIG (reference sequence). The CDR3 spells CAWSTWGSGYTF. The CDR3 bases are TGTGCCTGGAGTACTTGGGGCTCTGGCTACACCTTC.

The chain recombines TRBV19 with TRBJ2-7; 13 nucleotides match TRBD2. Germline V gives CDR1 LNHDA, CDR2 SQIVND (reference sequence). V shed 3 bases, J shed 4 bases, and the junction held 6 bases outside the gene matches. The CDR3 length is 16 residues. The CDR3 nucleotides read TGTGCCAGTAGTATTAAGACTAGCGGGGGGTATTACGAGCAGTACTTC. Its protein product is CASSIKTSGGYYEQYF.

The J gene is TRBJ2-2, the V gene TRBV18; D might be TRBD1 (5 bases). V was pared by 4 bases and J by 2 bases, with 14 bases between. The CDR3 runs 16 residues. Germline CDR1 reads KGHSH; CDR2 reads LQKENI. This CDR3 reads CASSLTGDSNTGELFF. CDR3 nucleotides: TGTGCCAGCTCACTAACAGGAGACAGCAACACCGGGGAGCTGTTTTTT.

The chain carries TRBV18 and TRBJ2-7, with D tentatively TRBD1 (7 bases). Trimming took off 3 bases at V and 4 bases at J, with 13 bases between the two ends. Per the germline V gene, CDR1 is KGHSH and CDR2 is LQKENI. The CDR3 covers 14 residues. The CDR3 loop reads CASSPAAGGYEQYF. The CDR3 DNA follows: TGTGCCAGCTCACCCGCGGCAGGGGGGTACGAGCAGTACTTC.

This rearrangement joins TRBV5-1 to TRBJ1-4; TRBD1 aligns across 7 bases. Per the germline V gene, CDR1 is SGHRS and CDR2 is YFSETQ. J lost 5 bases, V lost 4 bases, and 8 bases had no gene match. The CDR3 covers 15 residues. In DNA, the CDR3 is TGCGCCAGCAGCACCACGGACAGGCCCAATGAAAAACTGTTTTTT. It is translated as CASSTTDRPNEKLFF.

This chain uses TRBV9 with TRBJ1-2; weak D call: TRBD1 (6 bases). V was shortened by 2 bases and J by 8 bases, with 16 bases between the two germline ends. The CDR3 sequence is 14 residues long. Germline V CDR1 and CDR2: SGDLS, YYNGEE. CDR3: CASSVAQGRGGYTF. CDR3 sequence (DNA): TGTGCCAGCAGCGTCGCACAGGGTAGAGGGGGCTACACCTTC.

The V and J genes are TRBV5-4 and TRBJ1-2; maybe TRBD1 (6 bases). Germline CDR1 SGHNT, CDR2 YYREEE (reference sequence). The CDR3 length is 13 residues. V dropped 4 bases and J dropped 2 bases, with 9 bases sitting between them. In DNA form, the CDR3 reads TGTGCCAGCAGCATCGACAGGAACTATGGCTACACCTTC. It translates to CASSIDRNYGYTF.

The J gene is TRBJ1-2, the V gene TRBV5-4; a weak D match, TRBD1 (5 bases). Germline V gene data show CDR1 as SGHNT and CDR2 as YYREEE (reference sequence). V lost 0 bases, J lost 1 base, and 10 bases lay in between. This CDR3 region has 15 residues. The CDR3 coding sequence is TGTGCCAGCAGCTTGGTGGGGCAGGATAACTATGGCTACACCTTC. Its protein is CASSLVGQDNYGYTF. Together with reference TRBV5-4 and TRBJ1-2, the CDR3 gives the full variable domain: ETGVTQSPTHLIKTRGQQVTLRCSSQSGHNTVSWYQQALGQGPQFIFQYYREEENGRGNFPPRFSGLQFPNYSSELNVNALELDDSALYLCASSLVGQDNYGYTFGSGTRLTVV.

This chain links TRBV19 with TRBJ2-3; perhaps TRBD2 as D (6 bases). Germline loops: CDR1 LNHDA, CDR2 SQIVND (reference sequence). The CDR3 runs to 15 residues. V lost 3 bases to trimming and J lost 6 bases, with 16 bases between them. DNA for the CDR3: TGTGCCAGTAGTATTCAGTCTAGCCGGGAGGATACGCAGTATTTT. Amino acid sequence: CASSIQSSREDTQYF.

The rearrangement links TRBV7-9 to TRBJ1-4; 9 bases match TRBD1. V trimming: 3 bases; J trimming: 0 bases; junction bases outside the gene matches: 2. The germline CDR1 and CDR2 sequences are SEHNR and FQNEAQ (reference sequence). The CDR3 has 16 amino acids. The CDR3 loop is CASSFDRGATNEKLFF. CDR3 nucleotide sequence: TGTGCCAGCAGCTTTGACAGGGGGGCAACTAATGAAAAACTGTTTTTT. The full variable domain, its missing parts supplied by reference TRBV7-9 and TRBJ1-4, is DTGVSQNPRHKITKRGQNVTFRCDPISEHNRLYWYRQTLGQGPEFLTYFQNEAQLEKSRLLSDRFSAERPKGSFSTLEIQRTEQGDSAMYLCASSFDRGATNEKLFFGSGTQLSVL.

This chain links TRBV1 with TRBJ1-1. TRBV1 is marked as a pseudogene. The CDR3 consists of 14 residues. CDR3: CTSSLYRENTEAFF. The CDR3 bases are TGCACCAGCAGCCTTTACCGGGAGAACACTGAAGCTTTCTTT.

The chain joins TRBV14 to TRBJ1-3, with TRBD1 identical over 7 bases. The V and J ends lost 4 bases and 0 bases, in that order; junction bases with no gene match: 9. CDR1 and CDR2 (germline): SGHDN, FVKESK. The CDR3 covers 17 residues. The CDR3 DNA is TGTGCCAGCAGCCGGGGGACAGCATCGGCCTCTGGAAACACCATATATTTT. This codes for CASSRGTASASGNTIYF.

The chain combines TRBV2 with TRBJ2-7, with 11 bases fitting TRBD1. Germline CDR1 SNHLY, CDR2 FYNNEI. CDR3 length equals 13 residues. J lost 2 bases, V lost 10 bases, and 4 bases had no gene match. For the CDR3, the DNA is TGTGCCATTCCGGGACAGGGGGCCTACGAGCAGTACTTC. Translating gives CAIPGQGAYEQYF.

This chain links TRBV4-1 with TRBJ1-1; 8 nucleotides match TRBD1. Trimming removed 6 bases from V and 5 bases from J; junction bases left unmatched: 17. The length of the CDR3 is 17 residues. Germline V lookup: CDR1 MGHRA, CDR2 YSYEKL. CDR3 coding DNA: TGCGCCAGCAGGCCCGGACAGGGCCAAACGGCGTTTACTGAAGCTTTCTTT. It codes for CASRPGQGQTAFTEAFF.

This sequence joins TRBV5-5 and TRBJ2-5, with a tentative D call TRBD1 (5 bases). The V end was cut by 4 bases, the J end by 4 bases, with 17 bases between. The germline V gene encodes CDR1 SGHKS and CDR2 YYEKEE (reference sequence). This CDR3 is built from 15 residues. For the CDR3, the DNA is TGTGCCAGCAGCCTACCCCAGGGCATGGGAGAGACCCAGTACTTC. Amino acid sequence: CASSLPQGMGETQYF.

The rearrangement uses TRBV6-5 and TRBJ2-7, with 7 bases aligning to TRBD1. The CDR3 consists of 13 residues. The J segment lost 3 bases and the V segment lost 11 bases, leaving 10 bases of the junction unmatched. The germline V gene has CDR1 MNHEY and CDR2 SVGAGI. DNA for the CDR3: TGTGCCGGATCTACGACAGGGAGCTACGAGCAGTACTTC. Its translation is CAGSTTGSYEQYF.

The CDR3 coding sequence is TGCGCCAGCAGCCAATATCCAGGGGGCCTTAATTCACCCCTCCACTTT. It encodes CASSQYPGGLNSPLHF. The V and J genes are TRBV4-1 and TRBJ1-6, with 8 nucleotides matching TRBD1. CDR1 and CDR2 from the germline V gene are MGHRA and YSYEKL. The CDR3 extends over 16 amino acids. The J segment lost 6 bases and the V segment lost 2 bases, leaving 6 bases of the junction unmatched.

This clone has just one count. The chain joins TRBV7-2 to TRBJ1-2; D unclear. CDR3 size: 13 residues. V was pared by 6 bases and J by 5 bases, with 13 bases between. In germline, CDR1 is SGHTA, CDR2 FQGNSA. This CDR3 is CASRETAAYGYTF. Here the CDR3 DNA reads TGTGCCAGCAGGGAGACTGCTGCGTATGGCTACACCTTC.

This chain joins TRBV27 and TRBJ1-2; TRBD1 matches at 9 bases. The CDR3 consists of 16 residues. J gave up 5 bases and V 7 bases, and 14 bases lay outside the gene matches. Germline V gives CDR1 MNHEY, CDR2 SMNVEV (reference sequence). The CDR3 bases are TGTGCCAGCACCAGAGCCGGGGGGACAGGGATTTATGGCTACACCTTC. It yields the protein CASTRAGGTGIYGYTF.

The chain joins TRBV7-9 to TRBJ1-2, with a weak D call TRBD1 (5 bases). The CDR3 extends over 14 amino acids. V gave up 4 bases and J gave up 4 bases, with 13 bases separating them. CDR1 is SEHNR and CDR2 is FQNEAQ in the germline V gene (reference sequence). CDR3 in DNA: TGTGCCAGCAGCTCGGGCGGCAGGGTCTATGGCTACACCTTC. Translated: CASSSGGRVYGYTF.

Points on this clone: The identical CDR3 is also encoded by other nucleotide sequences in the sample. V and J are TRBV30 and TRBJ2-1; 11 bases line up with TRBD2. The CDR3 has 15 residues. Trimming cost V 0 bases and J 4 bases; bases outside gene matches: 2. The germline gives CDR1 GTSNPN, CDR2 SVGIG (reference sequence). The CDR3 DNA reads TGTGCCTGGAGTGTATTAGCGGGGGGGTACAATGAGCAGTTCTTC. This encodes CAWSVLAGGYNEQFF.

J is TRBJ2-7 and V is TRBV15; D is possibly TRBD2 (5 bases). V was cut by 0 bases and J by 3 bases, with 9 bases left in between. Germline loops: CDR1 LNHNV, CDR2 YYDKDF (reference sequence). The CDR3 consists of 14 residues. Written as DNA, the CDR3 is TGTGCCACCAGCAGAGAGCCCGGGATCTACGAGCAGTACTTC. Translating it yields CATSREPGIYEQYF.

The V call is TRBV5-8, the J call TRBJ1-4; unclear D gene. This CDR3 region has 15 residues. With 2 bases removed from V and 8 bases from J, the gap between germline ends came to 16 bases. Germline-derived CDR1 and CDR2 are SGHTS and YDEGEE. The DNA for the CDR3 is TGTGCCAGCAGCTTACCGGGTTCTGGAGGGGAAAAACTGTTTTTT. It yields the protein CASSLPGSGGEKLFF. Complete variable domain (other parts from reference TRBV5-8 and TRBJ1-4): EAGVTQSPTHLIKTRGQQATLRCSPISGHTSVYWYQQALGLGLQFLLWYDEGEERNRGNFPPRFSGRQFPNYSSELNVNALELEDSALYLCASSLPGSGGEKLFFGSGTQLSVL.

The CDR3 reads CASSFALSSYNEQFF. CDR3 in DNA: TGTGCCAGCAGCTTTGCCCTCAGCTCCTACAATGAGCAGTTCTTC. V and J are TRBV7-2 and TRBJ2-1; D uncertain. This CDR3 is 15 amino acids long. The V gene lost 3 bases and the J gene lost 0 bases, with 9 bases spanning the gap. In germline, CDR1 is SGHTA, CDR2 FQGNSA.